This T cell receptor beta chain was recorded in a study of cytomegalovirus exposure and HLA in healthy donors. With respect to this clone: As yet, its antigen is unknown.

The CDR3 sequence is 17 residues long. Germline trimming cut 4 bases from V and 2 bases from J; bases unmatched to any gene: 10. The V gene's germline CDR1 is SGHNT and CDR2 YYREEE (reference sequence). Findings and limits, study-wide: Cytomegalovirus association was listed for 164 TCR beta chains.

60 Vbeta and 13 Jbeta primers were used in PCR. Some clones are missing from TCRdb's copy, which holds only in-frame ones; the method was immunoSEQ multiplex PCR. The table lists about 160,000 clones, approximately 74% of them singletons. This chain uses TRBV5-4 with TRBJ2-1, with TRBD1 identical over 9 bases. Sequencing was performed on PBMCs. The origin of this receptor is a young woman in good health and CMV-seronegative. CDR3 residues: CASSAPRDRATYNEQFF. CDR3 bases: TGTGCCAGCAGCGCGCCACGGGACAGGGCAACCTACAATGAGCAGTTCTTC.